The 9 T cell receptor beta chains below come from one sample, sequenced in a study of blood T cell repertoires in COVID-19. TCRdb's copy holds only in-frame clones and misses some; the assay was immunoSEQ multiplex PCR. Seen here are under 200,000 clones, roughly four fifths observed once, and the top ten hold approximately 6.5%. The specimen was peripheral blood. Source of these receptors: a woman between 40 and 50 years old with acute or convalescent COVID-19.

The V gene is TRBV18, the J gene TRBJ1-3; 7 nucleotides align to TRBD1. The ends lost 3 bases at V and 2 bases at J; junction bases unmatched: 1. Germline V gene lookup returns CDR1 KGHSH and CDR2 LQKENI. The CDR3 loop spans 14 amino acids. In nucleotides, the CDR3 is TGTGCCAGCTCACCCGGGACAGCTGGAAACACCATATATTTT. As protein: CASSPGTAGNTIYF. The full variable domain, with the rest looked up from reference TRBV18 and TRBJ1-3, is NAGVMQNPRHLVRRRGQEARLRCSPMKGHSHVYWYRQLPEEGLKFMVYLQKENIIDESGMPKERFSAEFPKEGPSILRIQQVVRGDSAAYFCASSPGTAGNTIYFGEGSWLTVV.

In its sample, this clone was seen once. The chain carries TRBV5-1 and TRBJ2-2; D not resolved. The germline V gene has CDR1 SGHRS and CDR2 YFSETQ. V was trimmed by 0 bases and J by 4 bases, leaving 4 bases between them. The CDR3 is made up of 13 amino acids. CDR3 protein: CASSLASTGELFF. CDR3 nucleotides: TGCGCCAGCAGCTTGGCTAGCACCGGGGAGCTGTTTTTT.

This clone has just one count. The CDR3 sequence is CASSLSGGLGDEQYF. In DNA form, the CDR3 reads TGTGCCAGCAGCTTGAGTGGGGGACTCGGAGACGAGCAGTACTTC. The rearrangement links TRBV7-6 to TRBJ2-7; the D gene is possibly TRBD2 (6 bases). This CDR3 is 15 amino acids long. With 3 bases removed from V and 5 bases from J, the gap between germline ends came to 17 bases. The germline V gene has CDR1 SGHVS and CDR2 FNYEAQ.

The chain carries TRBV7-8 and TRBJ2-4; no clear D gene. CDR3 size: 12 residues. Trimming removed 8 bases at V and 8 bases at J, with 13 bases between. Germline V gene lookup returns CDR1 SGHVS and CDR2 FQNEAQ. CDR3 region: CASGYSSDIQYF. CDR3 nucleotide sequence: TGTGCCAGCGGTTATAGTTCTGACATTCAGTACTTC. Drawing the rest from reference TRBV7-8 and TRBJ2-4, the complete variable domain is GAGVSQSPRYKVAKRGQDVALRCDPISGHVSLFWYQQALGQGPEFLTYFQNEAQLDKSGLPSDRFFAERPEGSVSTLKIQRTQQEDSAVYLCASGYSSDIQYFGAGTRLSVL.

This clone appeared a few times. This rearrangement joins TRBV28 to TRBJ1-4; 7 nucleotides align to TRBD1. This CDR3 contains 14 residues. Germline V CDR1 and CDR2: MDHEN, SYDVKM. Trimming removed 6 bases from V and 13 bases from J; junction bases left unmatched: 14. CDR3 region: CASSQDRGQGRLFF. Written as DNA, the CDR3 is TGTGCCAGCAGCCAGGATAGGGGGCAGGGAAGACTGTTTTTT.

DNA of the CDR3: TGTGCCAGCAGCCCCTCGGGGGTTCAAGAGACCCAGTACTTC. Translating it yields CASSPSGVQETQYF. This sequence joins TRBV4-2 and TRBJ2-5, with a tentative D call TRBD2 (6 bases). V was shortened by 4 bases and J by 2 bases, with 11 bases between the two germline ends. Germline V gene lookup returns CDR1 LGHNA and CDR2 YNFKEQ. This CDR3 is 14 amino acids long.

The J gene is TRBJ1-2, the V gene TRBV20-1; D is undetermined. CDR1 is DFQATT and CDR2 is SNEGSKA in the germline V gene (reference sequence). The V end was cut by 3 bases, the J end by 2 bases, with 7 bases between. The CDR3 runs to 12 residues. DNA for the CDR3: TGCAGTGCTAGTACAGAGAACTATGGCTACACCTTC. It encodes CSASTENYGYTF.

The genes are TRBV28 and TRBJ2-5; 9 bases map to TRBD2. CDR1 is MDHEN and CDR2 is SYDVKM in the germline V gene. The CDR3 has 15 amino acids. With 5 bases clipped from V and 5 bases from J, the junction kept 9 bases outside the gene matches. CDR3 sequence (DNA): TGTGCCAGCAGTACTAGCGGGCTCGTCCGCGAGACCCAGTACTTC. Translating it yields CASSTSGLVRETQYF.

This chain links TRBV11-2 with TRBJ2-7; TRBD1 aligns across 11 bases. J lost 3 bases, V lost 5 bases, and 12 bases had no gene match. Germline assignment: CDR1 SGHAT and CDR2 FQNNGV. The CDR3 consists of 17 residues. CDR3: CASSQWTGGESNYEQYF. The CDR3 bases are TGTGCCAGCAGCCAATGGACAGGGGGCGAAAGTAACTACGAGCAGTACTTC.